These 6 T cell receptor beta chains came from one sample sequenced in a study of blood T cells in healthy people across ages. Next came a second PCR, run for about 6 to 12 cycles, which used a sample-barcoded 5' primer along with a J-beta primer mix. TCRdb itself ran the 5' RACE reads through MiXCR, one entry per CDR3 protein. The sample has roughly 1.6 million distinct CDR3 sequences; roughly 30% are singletons. Sequenced sample: blood. The receptors were sampled from a woman in her thirties in good health.

This clonotype was seen only a few times. The gene calls are TRBV9 and TRBJ2-5; 8 bases agree with TRBD1. The CDR3 is made up of 14 amino acids. The V and J ends lost 3 bases and 7 bases, in that order; junction bases with no gene match: 8. Looked up from germline, CDR1 is SGDLS and CDR2 is YYNGEE. CDR3 coding DNA: TGTGCCAGCAGCGCCCCGGACAGGGTGGGGACCCAGTACTTC. Amino acid sequence: CASSAPDRVGTQYF.

This chain connects TRBV18 to TRBJ2-7; perhaps D is TRBD1 or TRBD2 (5 bases each). The V and J ends lost 6 bases and 3 bases respectively, with 21 bases between them. Germline assignment: CDR1 KGHSH and CDR2 LQKENI. The CDR3 has 16 residues. CDR3 residues: CASSPLAQGPYYEQYF. DNA of the CDR3: TGTGCCAGCTCTCCTCTAGCCCAGGGTCCCTACTACGAGCAGTACTTC.

V is TRBV9 and J is TRBJ2-3; D uncertain. Germline CDR1 reads SGDLS; CDR2 reads YYNGEE. V was pared by 0 bases and J by 6 bases, with 11 bases between. The length of the CDR3 is 14 residues. CDR3 protein: CASSVDPGGDTQYF. For the CDR3, the DNA is TGTGCCAGCAGCGTAGATCCAGGCGGTGATACGCAGTATTTT.

The chain uses TRBV7-3 and TRBJ2-5; TRBD2 matches at 8 bases. This CDR3 has 15 residues. V lost 3 bases and J lost 4; bases outside the gene matches: 7. Germline V gene lookup returns CDR1 SGHTA and CDR2 FQGTGA. CDR3 DNA sequence: TGTGCCAGCAGCTTGTCGGGGGGGGATAGAGAGACCCAGTACTTC. Protein: CASSLSGGDRETQYF.

This chain links TRBV15 with TRBJ2-2; TRBD2 agrees at 10 bases. Trimming took 6 bases from V and 7 from J; bases not matched to a gene: 8. This CDR3 spans 15 amino acids. Germline V lookup: CDR1 LNHNV, CDR2 YYDKDF (reference sequence). The CDR3 nucleotides are TGTGCCACCAGTTTGCTAGCGGGAGTACTCGGGGAGCTGTTTTTT. Translation gives CATSLLAGVLGELFF.

This chain uses TRBV6-2 or TRBV6-3 with TRBJ2-7, with unresolved D. The CDR3 extends over 13 amino acids. Per the germline V gene, CDR1 is MNHEY and CDR2 is SVGEGT. The germline V and J ends were trimmed by 6 bases and 0 bases, with 9 bases remaining between them. The CDR3 nucleotides read TGTGCCAGCAGGCATAGGAGCTCCTACGAGCAGTACTTC. Its protein product is CASRHRSSYEQYF.